This T cell receptor (beta chain) was found in a study of identical twins (TCRdb year 2016). Regarding the research as a whole: To test whether fetal clonotypes persist, this study deep-sequenced TCR alpha and beta repertoires from monozygotic twins, from unrelated adults of various ages, and from cord blood. To rule out contamination, the twin experiments were replicated at different times with different library preparation protocols.

Only healthy Caucasian donors were included. Three unrelated non-twin adults were also sequenced: a male aged 18 to 29, a male aged 50 to 59 and a female aged 50 to 59. Miltenyi CD45RO+ enrichment and human naive T-cell isolation kits were used to isolate memory (CD45RO+) and naive T cells from PBMC. The full study reports these points: Abundant cord blood beta clonotypes carried fewer insertions; young adult naive repertoires showed a weaker similar trend, while memory repertoires showed none. In monozygotic twins, out-of-frame TCR alpha sharing was systematically underestimated by recombination models, although the models agreed with sharing between unrelated individuals. Out-of-frame TCR alpha sequences shared between twins showed an excess of low generation-probability sequences compared with coincidental sharing between unrelated individuals. Because the same donors could not be followed over many years, the conclusions relied on cross-sectional statistical analysis. Zero-insertion analyses could be partly confounded by invariant T cells such as MAIT and iNKT, although diverse VJ usage argued against such confounding for most clonotypes. The excess sharing between twins in beta out-of-frame sequences was weaker because fewer shared sequences reduced the signal-to-noise ratio.

Library method: 5' RACE. Data came from an Illumina HiSeq 2000. A universal primer binding site was introduced by template switching, and a unique molecular identifier was present in the final cDNA, enabling accurate counting of TCR cDNA molecules. Specific primers in the conserved constant-segment region were used to synthesize first-strand cDNA for the TCR alpha and beta chains. To control for contamination, each cDNA library was double barcoded with a SMART-Mk sample barcode plus Illumina barcodes. TruSeq adapter sequences, together with Illumina sample barcodes, were added in two successive PCR steps. The TCR alpha and beta cDNA libraries were sequenced on the Illumina HiSeq platform using custom primers. In the original analysis: Unique molecular identifiers were extracted from raw reads with MiGEC, and CDR3 positions were determined with MiXCR. For each individual, recombination models were inferred using an EM algorithm with the repgenHMM and IGoR tools. The analysis of shared clonotypes was done with the tcR package in R, with sharing normalized by the product of cloneset sizes. To study raw recombination free of thymic and clonal selection effects, out-of-frame nonproductive sequences were analyzed. The raw public reads went through TCRdb reprocessing: fastp at Q25, MiXCR clone calling, in-frame beta chains kept. One record per CDR3 amino acid sequence lists the most common genes and DNA. What appears here as the V and J calls and clone size reflects TCRdb's work, not the paper's. A total of hundreds of thousands of distinct CDR3 sequences appear in this sample, approximately 6% of them only once. The ten largest account for 1.5% to 2% of the sample.

Ten or more counts support this clonotype. Its antigen target is currently unknown. The record has no base qualities; no much larger clone is one base away. After removal of 7 bases from V and 3 bases from J, the junction retains 8 bases not matched to a gene. Reading the germline V gene gives CDR1 SGHVS and CDR2 FQNEAQ. The CDR3 goes from the cysteine to the phenylalanine over 15 residues. Only the CDR3 portion is preserved as DNA: 45 bases, with reading frame beginning at the first base. This TCR was recovered from a man aged 18 to 29 in good health. The chain is encoded by TRBV7-8 joined to TRBJ1-5; the central 8 bases match TRBD1. The sequencing input was naive T cells sorted from blood. In the paper's terms, the cell subset or site label means: cells isolated with a human naive T-cell isolation kit. The CDR3 is CASNSGGGYNQPQHF. The base sequence is TGTGCCAGCAACTCAGGGGGCGGTTACAATCAGCCCCAGCATTTT.